Each of the 11 T cell receptor beta chains below was sequenced from the same sample in a study of tumor and adjacent non-tumor tissue in lung cancer. No cell sorting was done before RNA was extracted from the tissue. The normal lung tissue was taken more than 3 cm from the tumor edge. The library came from three nested PCR rounds adapted from ARM-PCR protocols. TCRdb reprocessed the multiplex PCR reads via MiXCR and lists one record per CDR3 protein. The sample shows 60,000 to 65,000 distinct CDR3 sequences, roughly 60% of them seen only once. Material: distant non-tumor lung tissue. These receptors all come from a man between 65 and 79 years old with non-small cell lung cancer.

Worth noting for this clonotype: Germline and junction disagree at one end, which may indicate a read error. The V and J genes are TRBV10-3 and TRBJ2-5; no firm D call. Germline CDR1 is ENHRY and CDR2 is SYGVKD. The CDR3 contains 14 residues. The DNA for the CDR3 is TGTGCCATCAATGAGGACGGTCCTCAAGAGACCCAGTACTTC. As protein: CAINEDGPQETQYF.

V gene TRBV11-2 combines with J gene TRBJ2-2; D remains unclear. The CDR3 extends over 13 amino acids. Germline V CDR1 and CDR2: SGHAT, FQNNGV. V was clipped by 8 bases and J by 5 bases, with 12 bases between them. CDR3 protein: CASAPHGTGELFF. The CDR3 bases are TGTGCCAGCGCTCCACATGGGACCGGGGAGCTGTTTTTT.

The genes are TRBV20-1 and TRBJ2-7, with D unclear. Germline-derived CDR1 and CDR2 are DFQATT and SNEGSKA (reference sequence). This CDR3 has 14 residues. V dropped 0 bases and J dropped 3 bases, with 12 bases sitting between them. In nucleotides, the CDR3 is TGCAGTGCTAGAGATGACATACGGATCTACGAGCAGTACTTC. Translated: CSARDDIRIYEQYF.

In the case of this clonotype: A junction boundary mismatches the germline segment, possibly from a read error. This chain connects TRBV7-9 to TRBJ2-5, with D possibly being TRBD1 (5 bases). The CDR3 contains 14 residues. Germline V gives CDR1 SEHNR, CDR2 FQNEAQ (reference sequence). The CDR3 coding sequence is TGTGTCAGCAGCTTAGCAGGGTCAAGAGGGACCCAGTACTTC. Translated: CVSSLAGSRGTQYF.

The chain uses TRBV28 and TRBJ2-1; maybe TRBD2 (5 bases). Germline loops: CDR1 MDHEN, CDR2 SYDVKM. Deletions cut 6 bases from V and 6 bases from J, with 12 bases between. The CDR3 loop spans 13 amino acids. The CDR3 here is CASRRTESNEQFF. The CDR3 nucleotides read TGTGCCAGCAGAAGGACTGAGTCCAATGAGCAGTTCTTC.

Notes on this clonotype: A read error is likely, as this CDR3 ends without the conserved phenylalanine or tryptophan. No DNA is shown, since the ends of the CDR3 on it are uncertain; the CDR3 is the one TCRdb lists. This chain joins TRBV5-5 and TRBJ2-7. CDR1 is SGHKS, CDR2 YYEKEE, per germline (reference sequence). The CDR3 contains 13 residues when both ends are counted. The CDR3 loop reads CASSLAGSYEHYP.

This clonotype was seen a handful of times. At one of its ends the junction is not consistent with the germline gene, which may arise from a read error. The V call is TRBV11-3, the J call TRBJ2-1, with 10 bases matching TRBD2. Germline CDR1 and CDR2: SGHNT and YENEEA. There are 15 residues in the CDR3. The CDR3 sequence is CAGSHLAGVNNEQFF. The CDR3 DNA reads as TGTGCTGGCAGCCATCTAGCGGGGGTTAACAATGAACAGTTCTTC.

Points on this clonotype: At one of its ends the junction is not consistent with the germline gene, which may arise from a read error. The V gene is TRBV11-2, the J gene TRBJ1-1; no firm D call. Germline lookup yields CDR1 SGHAT and CDR2 FQNNGV. The CDR3 consists of 14 residues. CDR3 sequence (DNA): TGTGCTAGCAGCTTAGTAACCTGGAGCACTAAAGCTTTCTTT. Amino acid sequence: CASSLVTWSTKAFF.

The chain couples TRBV11-1 to TRBJ2-7; 7 bases match TRBD1. This CDR3 has 13 residues. Trimming at V came to 6 bases and at J to 6 bases, leaving 8 bases not matched to a gene. In germline, CDR1 is SGHAT, CDR2 FQDESV (reference sequence). The CDR3 DNA reads TGTGCCAGCAGTCGAAGGGGGCAGGGCGAGCAGTACTTC. Its protein is CASSRRGQGEQYF.

Sample share makes this clonotype large. This chain uses TRBV29-1 with TRBJ2-3; possible D gene TRBD2, 6 bases. CDR3 length: 14 amino acids. V was pared by 4 bases and J by 0 bases, with 11 bases between. Germline CDR1 reads SQVTM; CDR2 reads ANQGSEA. The CDR3 nucleotides are TGCAGCGTTGCCGGGACTCAGAGCACAGATACGCAGTATTTT. Encoded protein: CSVAGTQSTDTQYF.

This clonotype was recorded many times. The rearrangement joins TRBV29-1 to TRBJ2-1; the match to TRBD1 covers 10 bases. From germline, CDR1 is SQVTM and CDR2 ANQGSEA. The CDR3 runs to 16 residues. The V segment lost 5 bases and the J segment 2 bases; nucleotides outside the gene matches: 9. The CDR3 region has the DNA TGCAGCGTTATTAAGGGACAGGGGAAAGCCTACAATGAGCAGTTCTTC. Translated, it gives CSVIKGQGKAYNEQFF.